Here is one TCR beta chain with its context. Researchers took RNA transcripts and amplified the TCR beta CDR3 regions from them. The TCR CDR3 was amplified in a first-round RT-PCR using the HTBI primer set. Each CDR3 protein is one row after TCRdb ran MiXCR on the multiplex PCR reads. The data contain some 620,000 distinct CDR3 sequences, roughly 17% of them seen just once; the ten biggest clones take up 3.8%. These data originate in a study of T cells in Graves' hyperthyroidism and ophthalmopathy. This CDR3 comprises 14 residues. J was trimmed by 4 bases and V by 5 bases; bases with no gene match: 5. Germline loops: CDR1 DFQATT, CDR2 SNEGSKA (reference sequence).

Sequencing was performed on blood. The chain couples TRBV20-1 to TRBJ2-5; 12 bases map to TRBD2. This clonotype originated in a woman between 25 and 40 years old with Graves' hyperthyroidism. The CDR3 protein is CSASSSGRGETQYF. Here the CDR3 DNA reads TGCAGTGCTTCGTCTAGCGGGAGGGGAGAGACCCAGTACTTC.